The 3 T cell receptor beta chains given below trace back to one sample, sequenced in a study of T cell repertoires in aging, cancer and after chemotherapy. Amplification of TCR beta used genomic DNA extracted from peripheral blood. Multiplex touch-down PCR with TRB-A/B primers amplified rearranged V-D-J TRB sequences. TCRdb reanalysed the multiplex PCR reads using MiXCR and keeps one entry per CDR3 protein. The sample contains 10,000 to 15,000 distinct CDR3 sequences, under 35% of which appear only once. Sample: blood. These receptor sequences come from a human donor with a blood cancer.

The chain recombines TRBV7-2 with TRBJ2-3; D is unresolved. The CDR3 consists of 15 residues. V lost 4 bases to trimming and J lost 0 bases, with 11 bases between them. Germline assignment: CDR1 SGHTA and CDR2 FQGNSA. CDR3 nucleotides: TGTGCCAGCAGCTCACCATATGCCAGCACAGATACGCAGTATTTT. Translation gives CASSSPYASTDTQYF.

This clonotype is medium-sized. This chain uses TRBV29-1 with TRBJ2-7, with D perhaps TRBD2 (5 bases). V lost 7 bases and J lost 1, with 11 bases in between. CDR3 length equals 12 residues. CDR1 and CDR2 from the germline V gene are SQVTM and ANQGSEA. Here the CDR3 reads CSAWTGSYEQYF. DNA for the CDR3: TGCAGCGCCTGGACTGGGTCCTACGAGCAGTACTTC.

The chain is built from TRBV24-1 and TRBJ2-2; 14 nucleotides align to TRBD2. J was trimmed by 5 bases and V by 9 bases; bases with no gene match: 4. The CDR3 extends over 15 amino acids. Germline V gene data show CDR1 as KGHDR and CDR2 as SFDVKD. The CDR3 loop reads CATGTSGRGTGELFF. Written as DNA, the CDR3 is TGTGCCACCGGGACTAGCGGGAGAGGTACCGGGGAGCTGTTTTTT.